This T cell receptor beta chain was recorded in a study of shared clonotypes between healthy human individuals. CDR3 length: 18 amino acids. Trimming removed 7 bases from V and 3 bases from J; junction bases left unmatched: 17. Germline assignment: CDR1 SGHRS and CDR2 YFSETQ. Across several immunoSEQ plates, the genomic DNA of each subset was split evenly. Assay: immunoSEQ multiplex PCR; the TCRdb copy retains only in-frame clones and omits some. This table has 550,000 to 850,000 clones, 55% to 75% appearing once. The TCR sequence derives from a woman aged 25-40 years in good health. This chain joins TRBV5-1 and TRBJ2-1, with 9 positions matching TRBD2. The sequencing input was memory CD4+ T cells sorted from blood. Indicated subset: CD45RA-negative fraction. The CDR3 nucleotides read TGCGCCAGCTCTTCCGGGCTAGCGGGATCCCCTCTCTACAATGAGCAGTTCTTC. Protein product: CASSSGLAGSPLYNEQFF. Full variable domain (missing parts from reference TRBV5-1 and TRBJ2-1): KAGVTQTPRYLIKTRGQQVTLSCSPISGHRSVSWYQQTPGQGLQFLFEYFSETQRNKGNFPGRFSGRQFSNSRSEMNVSTLELGDSALYLCASSSGLAGSPLYNEQFFGPGTRLTVL.